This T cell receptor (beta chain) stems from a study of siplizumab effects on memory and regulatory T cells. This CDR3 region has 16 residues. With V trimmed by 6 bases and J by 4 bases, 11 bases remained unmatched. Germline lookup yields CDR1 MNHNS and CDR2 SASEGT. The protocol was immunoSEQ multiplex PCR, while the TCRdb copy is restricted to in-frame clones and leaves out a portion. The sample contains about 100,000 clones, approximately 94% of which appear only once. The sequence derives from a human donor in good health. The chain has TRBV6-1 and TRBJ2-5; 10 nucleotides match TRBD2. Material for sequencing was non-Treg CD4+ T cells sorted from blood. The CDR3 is CASRERAGTSVETQYF. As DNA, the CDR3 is TGTGCCAGCAGAGAACGAGCCGGGACTAGCGTAGAGACCCAGTACTTC.